These T cell receptor beta chains were read from a single sample in a study of blood T cells in healthy people across ages. Using its own MiXCR run on the 5' RACE reads, TCRdb lists one record per CDR3 protein. The table includes 900,000 to 950,000 distinct CDR3 sequences, 25% to 35% detected once. This same sample was also taken into another study, of T cells of mothers and their children.

Sequenced: blood. The receptors come from a woman aged 40 to 55 in good health. Both conserved end residues are part of each CDR3. D genes are given only for firm matches. The size entry is marked missing in some rows and otherwise reads once, few, many or a size class.

>TRBV28|.|TRBJ1-1|.
CASSFMGAEAFF
TGTGCCAGCAGTTTTATGGGGGCTGAAGCTTTCTTT
>TRBV27|few|TRBJ2-5|.
CASKSYGVETQYF
TGTGCCAGCAAATCCTACGGAGTTGAGACCCAGTACTTC
>TRBV2|.|TRBJ2-7|TRBD1
CASIWSGQASAEQYF
TGTGCCAGCATCTGGTCGGGACAGGCCTCGGCCGAGCAGTACTTC
>TRBV14|.|TRBJ2-5|.
CASSQDRKSGSETQYF
TGTGCCAGCAGCCAAGATAGGAAAAGCGGGTCGGAGACCCAGTACTTC
>TRBV7-2|.|TRBJ2-1|TRBD2
CASSQQRGGYEQFF
TGTGCCAGCAGCCAGCAGCGGGGGGGTTATGAGCAGTTCTTC
>TRBV6-5|many|TRBJ2-7|.
CASSYSGTFRRGEQYF
TGTGCCAGCAGTTACTCGGGGACATTCCGCCGGGGCGAGCAGTACTTC
>TRBV28|many|TRBJ2-1|TRBD1
CASSLSGTGDNEQFF
TGTGCCAGCAGCCTGTCGGGGACAGGGGACAATGAGCAGTTCTTC
>TRBV29-1|.|TRBJ1-4|.
CSVVREDEELFF
TGCAGCGTGGTGAGGGAGGATGAAGAACTGTTTTTT
>TRBV5-6|many|TRBJ2-7|.
CASSSMTAGSYEQYF
TGTGCCAGCAGCTCCATGACAGCTGGATCCTACGAGCAGTACTTC
>TRBV14|many|TRBJ2-7|.
CASSQVGGEIDYEQYF
TGTGCCAGCAGCCAAGTTGGAGGGGAAATCGACTACGAGCAGTACTTC
>TRBV4-2|.|TRBJ2-3|.
CASSQVGPGSTDTQYF
TGTGCCAGCAGCCAAGTCGGGCCGGGTAGCACAGATACGCAGTATTTT
>TRBV28|.|TRBJ2-1|TRBD1
CASSPTGQGAGNEQFF
TGTGCCAGCAGTCCTACGGGACAGGGGGCAGGCAATGAGCAGTTCTTC
>TRBV27|.|TRBJ2-2|.
CASSLLQNGELFF
TGTGCCAGCAGTTTACTACAGAACGGGGAGCTGTTTTTT
>TRBV12-3/TRBV12-4|many|TRBJ2-1|TRBD2
CASSLVTSGGVGYNEQFF
TGTGCCAGCAGTTTAGTAACTAGCGGGGGCGTCGGATACAATGAGCAGTTCTTC
>TRBV28|.|TRBJ1-2|.
CASSLTPRIGYGYTF
TGTGCCAGCAGTCTGACGCCCCGGATCGGCTATGGCTACACCTTC
>TRBV12-3/TRBV12-4|.|TRBJ2-7|.
CASSRDIRYEQYF
TGTGCCAGCAGCCGGGACATTCGATACGAGCAGTACTTC
>TRBV27|.|TRBJ2-1|.
CASSLYRTDEQFF
TGTGCCAGCAGTTTATACAGGACCGATGAGCAGTTCTTC
>TRBV9|few|TRBJ2-1|.
CASSVGAGMTYNEQFF
TGTGCCAGCAGCGTAGGCGCGGGAATGACCTACAATGAGCAGTTCTTC
>TRBV2|few|TRBJ1-5|TRBD1
CASSEDRRWSNQPQHF
TGTGCCAGCAGTGAGGACAGGCGGTGGAGCAATCAGCCCCAGCATTTT
>TRBV2|once|TRBJ1-2|TRBD1
CASSESGGGYTF
TGTGCCAGCAGTGAGTCAGGGGGCGGCTACACCTTC
>TRBV27|many|TRBJ2-5|.
CASSSGGTQYF
TGTGCCAGCAGTTCAGGTGGGACCCAGTACTTC
>TRBV29-1|few|TRBJ2-7|.
CSVWFGFTYEQYF
TGCAGCGTTTGGTTTGGATTCACCTACGAGCAGTACTTC
>TRBV7-9|.|TRBJ2-7|.
CASSPSRDQYF
TGTGCCAGCAGCCCCAGCCGCGATCAGTACTTC
>TRBV30|few|TRBJ1-1|TRBD1
CAWSRQGGAEAFF
TGTGCCTGGAGCCGACAGGGTGGGGCTGAAGCTTTCTTT
>TRBV25-1|few|TRBJ2-1|.
CASSEYQGGYNEQFF
TGTGCCAGCAGTGAATATCAAGGTGGCTACAATGAGCAGTTCTTC
>TRBV3-1|.|TRBJ2-7|TRBD1
CASSQAGTAPYEQYF
TGTGCCAGCAGCCAAGCAGGGACAGCCCCCTACGAGCAGTACTTC
>TRBV29-1|many|TRBJ1-2|.
CSVVSTGSGSGYTF
TGCAGCGTTGTATCTACAGGGTCCGGGTCTGGCTACACCTTC
>TRBV5-1|.|TRBJ2-2|.
CASSLGDFLNTGELFF
TGCGCCAGCAGCTTGGGGGACTTCCTGAACACCGGGGAGCTGTTTTTT
>TRBV7-8|many|TRBJ2-6|TRBD1
CASSLGDRAGANVLTF
TGTGCCAGCAGCTTAGGCGACAGGGCCGGGGCCAACGTCCTGACTTTC
>TRBV12-5|.|TRBJ2-1|.
CASGSDSTSEQFF
TGTGCTAGTGGTTCGGATTCTACTAGTGAGCAGTTCTTC
>TRBV30|.|TRBJ2-1|TRBD2
CAWNKRGGSEQFF
TGTGCCTGGAATAAGCGGGGGGGGAGTGAGCAGTTCTTC
>TRBV4-1|few|TRBJ2-7|TRBD2
CASSHLLAGGPEQYF
TGCGCCAGCAGCCACCTACTAGCGGGGGGGCCGGAGCAGTACTTC
>TRBV9|.|TRBJ1-3|.
CASSVGASGNAIYF
TGTGCCAGCAGCGTAGGGGCGTCTGGAAACGCCATATATTTT
>TRBV18|few|TRBJ2-7|.
CASSPKGGLDEQYF
TGTGCCAGCTCACCAAAGGGCGGCCTGGACGAGCAGTACTTC
>TRBV7-8|.|TRBJ2-6|.
CAGSLLRSSSGANVLTF
TGTGCCGGCAGCTTATTACGGTCGAGCTCTGGGGCCAACGTCCTGACTTTC
>TRBV18|.|TRBJ2-5|TRBD1
CASASTGGETQYF
TGTGCCAGCGCGTCCACAGGGGGAGAGACCCAGTACTTC